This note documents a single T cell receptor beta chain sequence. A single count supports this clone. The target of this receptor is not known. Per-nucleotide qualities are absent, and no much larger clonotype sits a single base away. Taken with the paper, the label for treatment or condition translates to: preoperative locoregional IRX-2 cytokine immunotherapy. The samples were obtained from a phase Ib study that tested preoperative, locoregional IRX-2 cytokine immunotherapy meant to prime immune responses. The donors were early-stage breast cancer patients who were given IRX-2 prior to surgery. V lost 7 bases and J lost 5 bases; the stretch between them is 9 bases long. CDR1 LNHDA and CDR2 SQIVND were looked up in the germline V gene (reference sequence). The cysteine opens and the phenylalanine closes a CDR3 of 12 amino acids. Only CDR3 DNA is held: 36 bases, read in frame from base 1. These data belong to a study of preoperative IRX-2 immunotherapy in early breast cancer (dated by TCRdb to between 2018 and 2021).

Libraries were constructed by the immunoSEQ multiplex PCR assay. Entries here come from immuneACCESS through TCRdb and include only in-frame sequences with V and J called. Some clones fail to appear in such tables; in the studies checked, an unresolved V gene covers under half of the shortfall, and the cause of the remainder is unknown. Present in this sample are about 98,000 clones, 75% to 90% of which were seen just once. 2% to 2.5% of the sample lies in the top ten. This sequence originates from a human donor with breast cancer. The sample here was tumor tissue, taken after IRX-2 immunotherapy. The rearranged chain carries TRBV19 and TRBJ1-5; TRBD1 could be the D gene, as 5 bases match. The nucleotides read TGTGCCAGTACAACAGGAGATCAGCCCCAGCATTTT. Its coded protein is CASTTGDQPQHF.